This entry describes one T cell receptor (beta chain). Its antigen remains unidentified. The V segment lost 7 bases and the J segment 4 bases; nucleotides outside the gene matches: 7. This CDR3 is 15 amino acids long. Germline loops: CDR1 LNHDA, CDR2 SQIVND (reference sequence). This entry is derived from a study of multiple sclerosis patients with progressive multifocal leukoencephalopathy. On the study more broadly: The control group, sampled over time, had multiple sclerosis, received natalizumab and did not develop PML. Points from the study as a whole: In most PML patients, TRB repertoires appeared less diverse by entropy.

This sample's time point: before natalizumab initiation. TCRdb's table, derived via immunoSEQ multiplex PCR, lists solely in-frame clones and lacks some. In the table there are under 40,000 clones, 92% of which are singletons. This rearrangement joins TRBV19 to TRBJ2-1; 10 bases map to TRBD2. The source of this sequence is a man aged 30 to 45 with multiple sclerosis. The sample was PBMCs. The CDR3 loop reads CASTRTSGIYNEQFF. Here the CDR3 DNA reads TGTGCCAGTACTCGGACTAGCGGCATTTACAATGAGCAGTTCTTC.